This T cell receptor beta chain was sequenced for a study of T cell changes during pregnancy in multiple sclerosis. On this clone: The same CDR3 arises from other DNA sequences in this sample as well.

The repertoire was sequenced with immunoSEQ multiplex PCR; TCRdb's copy has only in-frame clones and lacks some. The data show approximately 92,000 clones, with more than 85% seen just once and approximately 1.4% held by the top ten. Germline V gene data show CDR1 as SGHTA and CDR2 as FQGNSA. The CDR3 is 15 residues long. V lost 1 base and J lost 1; bases outside the gene matches: 3. The sequence was obtained from a female donor with multiple sclerosis, enrolled in a pregnancy study. Sequencing was performed on peripheral blood, taken in the first trimester of pregnancy. The rearrangement links TRBV7-2 to TRBJ2-5, with 7 bases lining up with TRBD1. The chain's CDR3 is CASSLVDRAQETQYF. The CDR3 DNA reads as TGTGCCAGCAGCTTAGTTGACAGGGCCCAAGAGACCCAGTACTTC. Full variable domain (missing parts from reference TRBV7-2 and TRBJ2-5): GAGVSQSPSNKVTEKGKDVELRCDPISGHTALYWYRQSLGQGLEFLIYFQGNSAPDKSGLPSDRFSAERTGGSVSTLTIQRTQQEDSAVYLCASSLVDRAQETQYFGPGTRLLVL.